This TCR beta chain was obtained from a study of radiation and T cells in renal cell carcinoma. The germline V and J ends were trimmed by 0 bases and 2 bases, with 11 bases remaining between them. Germline loops: CDR1 LNHNV, CDR2 YYDKDF (reference sequence). The CDR3 spans 15 residues. Assay: immunoSEQ multiplex PCR; the TCRdb copy retains only in-frame clones and omits some. In the table there are roughly 150,000 clones, 87% of which are singletons. Study-level findings and limits: In blood, top tumor clones expanded by 2 weeks, shrinking by 4.

Details on this clone: The antigen is not known.

Time point here: blood 2 weeks post-SBRT. The treatment here: 15 Gy SBRT to primary tumor, nephrectomy 4 weeks later. The patient's renal cell carcinoma had clear cell pathology. The source of this sequence is a woman aged 50 to 60 with renal cell carcinoma. Specimen: blood, collected from a patient whose treatment included radiotherapy and nephrectomy. V gene TRBV15 combines with J gene TRBJ2-7; the D gene is possibly TRBD1 (6 bases). The DNA of the CDR3 is TGTGCCACCAGCAGAGACAGGGGAATGCCCTACGAGCAGTACTTC. This encodes CATSRDRGMPYEQYF.